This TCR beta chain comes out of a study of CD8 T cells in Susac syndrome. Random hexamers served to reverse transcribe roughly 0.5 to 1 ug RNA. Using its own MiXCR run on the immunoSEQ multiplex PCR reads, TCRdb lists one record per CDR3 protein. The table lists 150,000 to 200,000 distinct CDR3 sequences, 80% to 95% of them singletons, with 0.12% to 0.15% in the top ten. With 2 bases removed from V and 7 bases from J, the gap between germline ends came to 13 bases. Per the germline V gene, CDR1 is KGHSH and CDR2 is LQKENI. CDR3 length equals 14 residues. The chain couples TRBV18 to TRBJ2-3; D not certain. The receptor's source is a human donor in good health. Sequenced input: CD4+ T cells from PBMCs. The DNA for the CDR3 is TGTGCCAGCTCACCAATATTGAACGATTATACGCAGTATTTT. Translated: CASSPILNDYTQYF.